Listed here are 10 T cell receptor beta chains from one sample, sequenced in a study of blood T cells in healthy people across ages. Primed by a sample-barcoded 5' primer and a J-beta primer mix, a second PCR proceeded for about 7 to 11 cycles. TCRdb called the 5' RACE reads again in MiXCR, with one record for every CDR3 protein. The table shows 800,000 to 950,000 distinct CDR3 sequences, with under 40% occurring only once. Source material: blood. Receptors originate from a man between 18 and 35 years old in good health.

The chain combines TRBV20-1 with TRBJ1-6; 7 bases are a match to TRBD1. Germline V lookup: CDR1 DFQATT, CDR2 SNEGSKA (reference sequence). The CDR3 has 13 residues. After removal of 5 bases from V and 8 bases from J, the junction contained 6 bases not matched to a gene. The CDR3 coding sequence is TGCAGTGCTGGGACAGAGGGGGATTCACCCCTCCACTTT. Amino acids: CSAGTEGDSPLHF.

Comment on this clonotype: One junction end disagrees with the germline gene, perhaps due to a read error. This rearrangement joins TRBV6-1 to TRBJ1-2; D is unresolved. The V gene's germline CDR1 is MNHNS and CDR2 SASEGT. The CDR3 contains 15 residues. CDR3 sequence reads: CASSDRGFSLYSYTF. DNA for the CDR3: TGTGCCAGCAGTGACAGAGGGTTCTCCCTCTATAGCTACACCTTC.

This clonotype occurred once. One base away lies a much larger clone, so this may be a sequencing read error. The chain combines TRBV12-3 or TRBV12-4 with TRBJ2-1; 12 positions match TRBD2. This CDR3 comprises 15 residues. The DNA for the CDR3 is TGTGCCGGCAGTTTCGCTAGCGGGGGGGCCGGCGAGCAGTTCTTC. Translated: CAGSFASGGAGEQFF.

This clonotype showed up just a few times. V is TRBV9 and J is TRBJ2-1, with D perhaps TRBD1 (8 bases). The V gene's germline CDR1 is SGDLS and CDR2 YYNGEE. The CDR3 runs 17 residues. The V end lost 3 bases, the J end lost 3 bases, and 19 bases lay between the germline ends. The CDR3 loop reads CASSAKSGTGNYNEQFF. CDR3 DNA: TGTGCCAGCAGCGCCAAAAGCGGGACAGGCAACTACAATGAGCAGTTCTTC. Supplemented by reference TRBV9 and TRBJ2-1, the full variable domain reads DSGVTQTPKHLITATGQRVTLRCSPRSGDLSVYWYQQSLDQGLQFLIQYYNGEERAKGNILERFSAQQFPDLHSELNLSSLELGDSALYFCASSAKSGTGNYNEQFFGPGTRLTVL.

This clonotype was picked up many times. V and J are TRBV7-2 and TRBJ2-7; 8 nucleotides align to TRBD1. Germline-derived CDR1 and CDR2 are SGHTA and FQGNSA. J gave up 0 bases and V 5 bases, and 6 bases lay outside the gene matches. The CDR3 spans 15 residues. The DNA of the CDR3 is TGTGCCAGCAGCCCCCGGGACAGGAGCTCCTACGAGCAGTACTTC. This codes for CASSPRDRSSYEQYF.

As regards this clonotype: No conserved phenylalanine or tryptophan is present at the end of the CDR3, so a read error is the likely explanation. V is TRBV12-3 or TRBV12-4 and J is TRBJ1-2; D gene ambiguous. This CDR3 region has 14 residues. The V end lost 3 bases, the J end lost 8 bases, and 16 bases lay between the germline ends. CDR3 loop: CASSLVAGSRGYTI. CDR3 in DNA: TGTGCCAGCAGTTTGGTTGCAGGATCAAGGGGCTACACCATC.

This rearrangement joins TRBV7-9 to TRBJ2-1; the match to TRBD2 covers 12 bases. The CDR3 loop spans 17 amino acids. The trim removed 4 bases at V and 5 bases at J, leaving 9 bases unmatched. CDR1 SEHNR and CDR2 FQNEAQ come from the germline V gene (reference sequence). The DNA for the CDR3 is TGTGCCAGCAGCTCAGAAGAGTCTAGCGGGGGGGACAATGAGCAGTTCTTC. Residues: CASSSEESSGGDNEQFF.

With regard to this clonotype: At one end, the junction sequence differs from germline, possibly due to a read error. CDR3 protein: CASSLVSTQGTQYF. DNA of the CDR3: TGTGCCAGCAGCTTAGTTTCTACCCAAGGGACCCAGTACTTC. The V gene is TRBV7-2, the J gene TRBJ2-5; D is unclear. Germline V lookup: CDR1 SGHTA, CDR2 FQGNSA. The CDR3 is 14 residues long.

This chain's CDR3 is CASSSSGVFGTQYF. The DNA of the CDR3 is TGTGCCAGCAGCTCTAGCGGGGTGTTTGGGACCCAGTACTTC. The rearrangement uses TRBV7-9 and TRBJ2-7, with 9 bases fitting TRBD2. The DNA end lines up better with TRBJ2-5; the J call may be wrong. The CDR3 spans 14 residues. Germline-derived CDR1 and CDR2 are SEHNR and FQNEAQ (reference sequence).

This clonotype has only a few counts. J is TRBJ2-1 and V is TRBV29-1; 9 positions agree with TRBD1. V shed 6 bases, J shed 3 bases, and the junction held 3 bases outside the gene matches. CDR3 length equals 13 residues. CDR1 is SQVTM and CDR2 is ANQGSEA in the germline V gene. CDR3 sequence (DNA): TGCAGCGTACAGGGGGCGGACTACAATGAGCAGTTCTTC. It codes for CSVQGADYNEQFF.